Sequencing of this T cell receptor (beta chain) was carried out in a study of T cell responses to AZD1222 COVID-19 vaccine. Notes on this clone: What it binds is not known.

TCRdb keeps only in-frame clones here, not all; method: immunoSEQ multiplex PCR. Here the sample spans 150,000 or so clones, 89% being singletons. The CDR3 totals 14 residues. Germline-derived CDR1 and CDR2 are MNHNY and SVGAGI (reference sequence). Trimming took 5 bases from V and 7 from J; bases not matched to a gene: 8. Study conclusions and caveats: White British people made up most donors, females outnumbered males, and clonal diversity was possibly underestimated.

The chain combines TRBV6-6 with TRBJ1-2, with 9 bases identical to TRBD1. The TCR originated in an adult in good health. The input for sequencing was peripheral blood, taken on day 0 of AZD1222 vaccination. CDR3 amino acids: CASSTGTGIGGYTF. CDR3 sequence (DNA): TGTGCCAGCAGTACCGGGACAGGGATTGGTGGCTACACCTTC.